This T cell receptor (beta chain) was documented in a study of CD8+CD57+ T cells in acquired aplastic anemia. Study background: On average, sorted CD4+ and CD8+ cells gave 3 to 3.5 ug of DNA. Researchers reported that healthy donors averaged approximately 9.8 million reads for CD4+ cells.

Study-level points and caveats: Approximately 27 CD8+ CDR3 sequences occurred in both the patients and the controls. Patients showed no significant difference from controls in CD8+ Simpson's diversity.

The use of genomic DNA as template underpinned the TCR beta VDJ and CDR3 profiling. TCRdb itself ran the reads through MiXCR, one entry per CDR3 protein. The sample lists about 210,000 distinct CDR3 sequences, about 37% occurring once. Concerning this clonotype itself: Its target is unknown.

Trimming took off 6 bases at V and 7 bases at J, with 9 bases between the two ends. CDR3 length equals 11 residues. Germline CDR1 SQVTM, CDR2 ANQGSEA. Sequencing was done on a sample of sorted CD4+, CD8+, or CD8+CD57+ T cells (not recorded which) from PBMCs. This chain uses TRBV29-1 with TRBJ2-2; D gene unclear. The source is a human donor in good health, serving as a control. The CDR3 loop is CSVVEHGELFF. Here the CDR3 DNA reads TGCAGCGTGGTAGAGCACGGGGAGCTGTTTTTT.